The rows below give T cell receptor beta chains drawn from one sample of a study of shared clonotypes between healthy human individuals. TCRdb's table, derived via immunoSEQ multiplex PCR, lists solely in-frame clones and lacks some. Of some 2,100,000 clones listed, more than 85% are singletons. Material: naive CD8+ T cells from PBMCs. The receptors stem from a man aged 18 to 30 in good health. Some clones in this sample may be carry-over from other donors' samples. The CDR3 runs from the conserved cysteine through the conserved F or W. The order of the fields is V gene, D gene, J gene, clone size, CDR3 DNA, CDR3 protein. A D gene is named only where the DNA matches it firmly. Size is stated for part of the rows, as once, few or many counts, or as a class when the clone is expanded.

V gene: TRBV28
D gene: TRBD1
J gene: TRBJ2-7
clone size: once
CDR3 DNA: TGTGCCAGCAGCCGGACAGGGGGAACTTACGAGCAGTACTTC
CDR3 protein: CASSRTGGTYEQYF

V gene: TRBV7-9
D gene: TRBD2
J gene: TRBJ2-5
clone size: -
CDR3 DNA: TGTGCCAGCAGCTCTCCCGGGACTACACAAGAGACCCAGTACTTC
CDR3 protein: CASSSPGTTQETQYF

V gene: TRBV4-3
D gene: TRBD1
J gene: TRBJ2-7
clone size: -
CDR3 DNA: TGCGCCAGCAGCCTTGGGACAGGGATGGCCTACGAGCAGTACTTC
CDR3 protein: CASSLGTGMAYEQYF

V gene: TRBV18
D gene: TRBD2
J gene: TRBJ2-5
clone size: -
CDR3 DNA: TGTGCCAGCTCACCCCGACTAGCCGACTACCAAGAGACCCAGTACTTC
CDR3 protein: CASSPRLADYQETQYF

V gene: TRBV18
D gene: TRBD2
J gene: TRBJ2-7
clone size: -
CDR3 DNA: TGTGCCAGCTCACCACTGACTAGCGGGAGTCTTTTAAGCGAGCAGTACTTC
CDR3 protein: CASSPLTSGSLLSEQYF

V gene: TRBV10-3
D gene: -
J gene: TRBJ2-1
clone size: -
CDR3 DNA: TGTGCCATCAGCGTACAGGGAACTAGCTCCTACAATGAGCAGTTCTTC
CDR3 protein: CAISVQGTSSYNEQFF

V gene: TRBV11-2
D gene: -
J gene: TRBJ2-2
clone size: -
CDR3 DNA: TGTGCCAGCAGCTCCGGGGAGCTGTTTTTT
CDR3 protein: CASSSGELFF

V gene: TRBV10-3
D gene: -
J gene: TRBJ1-1
clone size: -
CDR3 DNA: TGTGCCATCAGCGACGGCACGATCATGAACACTGAAGCTTTCTTT
CDR3 protein: CAISDGTIMNTEAFF

V gene: TRBV10-3
D gene: -
J gene: TRBJ2-1
clone size: -
CDR3 DNA: TGTGCCACCCAGGACTCTCTAGGGGACAATGAGCAGTTCTTC
CDR3 protein: CATQDSLGDNEQFF

V gene: TRBV7-3
D gene: -
J gene: TRBJ2-2
clone size: -
CDR3 DNA: TGTGCCAGCAGCGAAGCGGGTCGGACCGGGGAGCTGTTTTTT
CDR3 protein: CASSEAGRTGELFF

V gene: TRBV27
D gene: -
J gene: TRBJ1-2
clone size: -
CDR3 DNA: TGTGCCAGCAGTTTAAGGTTTGACTATGGCTACACCTTC
CDR3 protein: CASSLRFDYGYTF

V gene: TRBV5-8
D gene: -
J gene: TRBJ1-4
clone size: -
CDR3 DNA: TGTGCCAGCAGCTTGTTGGTTGAGAAACTGTTTTTT
CDR3 protein: CASSLLVEKLFF

V gene: TRBV30
D gene: TRBD1
J gene: TRBJ1-6
clone size: -
CDR3 DNA: TGTGCCTGGAGTGTACAGGGGGCGTATAATTCACCCCTCCACTTT
CDR3 protein: CAWSVQGAYNSPLHF

V gene: TRBV9
D gene: TRBD2
J gene: TRBJ2-5
clone size: -
CDR3 DNA: TGTGCCAGCAGCGCCGAGCCGACTAGCTGGGAGACCCAGTACTTC
CDR3 protein: CASSAEPTSWETQYF

V gene: TRBV29-1
D gene: -
J gene: TRBJ2-3
clone size: -
CDR3 DNA: TGCAGCACTATGGGGGGTCAGAGCACAGATACGCAGTATTTT
CDR3 protein: CSTMGGQSTDTQYF

V gene: TRBV7-2
D gene: -
J gene: TRBJ2-2
clone size: -
CDR3 DNA: TGTGCCAGCAGCCTAGGGGGTATAGGGGGAACTTCCCCAAACCGGGAGCTGTTTTTT
CDR3 protein: CASSLGGIGGTSPNRELFF

V gene: TRBV10-3
D gene: TRBD2
J gene: TRBJ2-3
clone size: -
CDR3 DNA: TGTGCCATCAGTGCCCGAGAATTAGGGGCGGGAGAGCTGTCAGATACGCAGTATTTT
CDR3 protein: CAISARELGAGELSDTQYF

V gene: TRBV27
D gene: TRBD1
J gene: TRBJ1-1
clone size: once
CDR3 DNA: TGTGCCAGCAGTTTCCTTGGACAGGGGGCGATTAACACTGAAGCTTTCTTT
CDR3 protein: CASSFLGQGAINTEAFF

V gene: TRBV6-5
D gene: -
J gene: TRBJ2-5
clone size: -
CDR3 DNA: TGTGCCAGCAGTTACCTTGGGACTGAGACCCAGTACTTC
CDR3 protein: CASSYLGTETQYF

V gene: TRBV6-4
D gene: -
J gene: TRBJ2-2
clone size: -
CDR3 DNA: TGTGCCAGCAGTCCGTGGGCGAACACCGGGGAGCTGTTTTTT
CDR3 protein: CASSPWANTGELFF

V gene: TRBV5-6
D gene: -
J gene: TRBJ2-7
clone size: -
CDR3 DNA: TGTGCCAGCAGCCCTCAGGGCTACGAGCAGTACTTC
CDR3 protein: CASSPQGYEQYF

V gene: TRBV2
D gene: TRBD2
J gene: TRBJ2-1
clone size: -
CDR3 DNA: TGTGCCAGCAGTGCACCGGGACTAGCGGGATACAATGAGCAGTTCTTC
CDR3 protein: CASSAPGLAGYNEQFF

V gene: TRBV5-4
D gene: -
J gene: TRBJ2-7
clone size: -
CDR3 DNA: TGTGCCAGCAGCTTGGTGGCGGGGGCAGTGGACGAGCAGTACTTC
CDR3 protein: CASSLVAGAVDEQYF

V gene: TRBV2
D gene: TRBD1
J gene: TRBJ2-1
clone size: once
CDR3 DNA: TGTGCCAGCAGCGCCGGGACAGAGAACAATGAGCAGTTCTTC
CDR3 protein: CASSAGTENNEQFF

V gene: TRBV27
D gene: -
J gene: TRBJ1-1
clone size: -
CDR3 DNA: TGTGCCAGCAGTTTATGGGCACCAAGGAACACTGAAGCTTTCTTT
CDR3 protein: CASSLWAPRNTEAFF

V gene: TRBV9
D gene: -
J gene: TRBJ1-2
clone size: -
CDR3 DNA: TGTGCCAGCAGGTCAGCCTTGTATGGCTACACCTTC
CDR3 protein: CASRSALYGYTF

V gene: TRBV5-1
D gene: -
J gene: TRBJ2-7
clone size: -
CDR3 DNA: TGCGCCAGCAGCTCAGACTACGAGCAGTACTTC
CDR3 protein: CASSSDYEQYF

V gene: TRBV5-1
D gene: TRBD2
J gene: TRBJ2-5
clone size: -
CDR3 DNA: TGCGCCAGCAGCCCTGGACTAGCGGGAGGGCCGGGCCAAGAGACCCAGTACTTC
CDR3 protein: CASSPGLAGGPGQETQYF

V gene: TRBV30
D gene: -
J gene: TRBJ1-5
clone size: -
CDR3 DNA: TGTGCCTGGAGCGGAGGGGATTCTTACAATCAGCCCCAGCATTTT
CDR3 protein: CAWSGGDSYNQPQHF

V gene: TRBV7-9
D gene: -
J gene: TRBJ1-1
clone size: -
CDR3 DNA: TGTGCCAGCGAGGGACTGGGAGCTTTCTTT
CDR3 protein: CASEGLGAFF

V gene: TRBV18
D gene: -
J gene: TRBJ1-3
clone size: -
CDR3 DNA: TGTGCCAGCTCACTAGAGACCCATGGAAACACCATATATTTT
CDR3 protein: CASSLETHGNTIYF

V gene: TRBV10-3
D gene: -
J gene: TRBJ2-5
clone size: -
CDR3 DNA: TGTGCCACGCGGCCGGATCATGGGGGAGAGACCCAGTACTTC
CDR3 protein: CATRPDHGGETQYF

V gene: TRBV7-8
D gene: -
J gene: TRBJ2-1
clone size: -
CDR3 DNA: TGTGCCAGCAGCTCGGCGGTATATGAGAATGAGCAGTTCTTC
CDR3 protein: CASSSAVYENEQFF

V gene: TRBV9
D gene: -
J gene: TRBJ2-1
clone size: -
CDR3 DNA: TGTGCCAGCAGCGTAGTTGGATTCGGGACCAATGAGCAGTTCTTC
CDR3 protein: CASSVVGFGTNEQFF

V gene: TRBV9
D gene: -
J gene: TRBJ2-1
clone size: -
CDR3 DNA: TGTGCCAGCAGCCCCGGACTTAGTACCTACAATGAGCAGTTCTTC
CDR3 protein: CASSPGLSTYNEQFF

V gene: TRBV5-1
D gene: TRBD2
J gene: TRBJ2-7
clone size: -
CDR3 DNA: TGCGCCAGCGGGGTGTTCGGTAGCGGGGGATACGAGCAGTACTTC
CDR3 protein: CASGVFGSGGYEQYF

V gene: TRBV10-2
D gene: TRBD1
J gene: TRBJ2-2
clone size: -
CDR3 DNA: TGCGCCAGCAGGTCGACAGGGCCCGTCACCGGGGAGCTGTTTTTT
CDR3 protein: CASRSTGPVTGELFF

V gene: TRBV11-1
D gene: -
J gene: TRBJ2-6
clone size: -
CDR3 DNA: TGTGCCAGCAGCTTAAGCGGGCAGGGTTACTCTGGGGCCAACGTCCTGACTTTC
CDR3 protein: CASSLSGQGYSGANVLTF

V gene: TRBV7-3
D gene: TRBD2
J gene: TRBJ2-1
clone size: -
CDR3 DNA: TGTGCCAGCAGCTTAATGTTGACGGGAGGGAATACTGAGCAGTTCTTC
CDR3 protein: CASSLMLTGGNTEQFF

V gene: TRBV5-6
D gene: -
J gene: TRBJ1-4
clone size: -
CDR3 DNA: TGTGCCAGCAGCTTGGGAAGGGCCCATGAAAAACTGTTTTTT
CDR3 protein: CASSLGRAHEKLFF

V gene: TRBV27
D gene: TRBD1
J gene: TRBJ2-5
clone size: -
CDR3 DNA: TGTGCCAGCAGTTTCACAGGGGTCCAAGAGACCCAGTACTTC
CDR3 protein: CASSFTGVQETQYF

V gene: TRBV7-9
D gene: -
J gene: TRBJ1-5
clone size: -
CDR3 DNA: TGTGCCAGCAGCTTAGACGGTTATAGCAATCAGCCCCAGCATTTT
CDR3 protein: CASSLDGYSNQPQHF

V gene: TRBV7-7
D gene: -
J gene: TRBJ2-5
clone size: -
CDR3 DNA: TGTGCCAGCAGCCCGAACCCAATGAGCGAGACCCAGTACTTC
CDR3 protein: CASSPNPMSETQYF

V gene: TRBV27
D gene: TRBD2
J gene: TRBJ2-7
clone size: -
CDR3 DNA: TGTGCCAGCAGTTTGCGGGAGGAGTACGAGCAGTACTTC
CDR3 protein: CASSLREEYEQYF